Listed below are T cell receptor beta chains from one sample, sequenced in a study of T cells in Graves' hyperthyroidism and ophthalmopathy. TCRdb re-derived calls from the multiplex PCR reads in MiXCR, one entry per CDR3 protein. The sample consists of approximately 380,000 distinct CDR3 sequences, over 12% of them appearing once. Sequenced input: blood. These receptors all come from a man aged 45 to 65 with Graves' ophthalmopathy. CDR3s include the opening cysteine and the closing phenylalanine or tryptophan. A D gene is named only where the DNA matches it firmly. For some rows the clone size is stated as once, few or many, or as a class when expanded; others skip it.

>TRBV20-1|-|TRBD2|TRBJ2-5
TGCAGTGCCGAAGACCCCGGGACTAGCGGTACGGTTTTGGAGACCCAGTACTTC
CSAEDPGTSGTVLETQYF
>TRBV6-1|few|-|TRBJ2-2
TGTGCCAGCACTCGCAACTTGAACACCGGGGAGCTGTTTTTT
CASTRNLNTGELFF
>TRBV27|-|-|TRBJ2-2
TGTGCCAGCACCGAACTAGCCCCGAACACCGGGGAGCTGTTTTTT
CASTELAPNTGELFF
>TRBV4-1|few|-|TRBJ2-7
TGCGCCAGCAGCCAAGATTTGGGACTTTCCTACGAGCAGTACTTC
CASSQDLGLSYEQYF
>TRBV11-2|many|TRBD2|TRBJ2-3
TGTGCCAGCAGCTTACGACCGCCTCAACTAGCGGGACCTAGCACAGATACGCAGTATTTT
CASSLRPPQLAGPSTDTQYF
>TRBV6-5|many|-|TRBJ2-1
TGTGCCAGCAGTTACCTACTTGGGCAGGGGACCTACAATGAGCAGTTCTTC
CASSYLLGQGTYNEQFF
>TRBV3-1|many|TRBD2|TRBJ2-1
TGTGCCAGCAGCCAGAGGACTAGCGGGAGGAGCTCCTACAATGAGCAGTTCTTC
CASSQRTSGRSSYNEQFF
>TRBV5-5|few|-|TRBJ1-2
TGTGCCAGCAGCTTGGGGGGGGAGAGCTACACCTTC
CASSLGGESYTF
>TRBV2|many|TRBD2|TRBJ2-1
TGTGCCAGCTCGCGGGGGGAATACAATGAGCAGTTCTTC
CASSRGEYNEQFF
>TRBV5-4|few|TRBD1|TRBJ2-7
TGTGCCAGCAGCCTTTGGGGACAGGACATCTACGAGCAGTACTTC
CASSLWGQDIYEQYF
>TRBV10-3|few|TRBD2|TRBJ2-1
TGTGCCACGATACTAGCGGAACACTACAATGAGCAGTTCTTC
CATILAEHYNEQFF
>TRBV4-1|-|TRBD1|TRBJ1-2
TGCGCCAGCAGCCAAACCCCAGGGGGAGCCTATGGCTACACCTTC
CASSQTPGGAYGYTF
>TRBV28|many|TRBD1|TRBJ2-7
TGTGCCAGCAGCCTCTCTGGACAGGGCTCCTACGAGCAGTACTTC
CASSLSGQGSYEQYF
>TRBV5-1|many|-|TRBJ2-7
TGCGCCAGCCCCCCGGGCAGGGGGCGTCTAGCGGGAAAAGAGCAGTACTTC
CASPPGRGRLAGKEQYF
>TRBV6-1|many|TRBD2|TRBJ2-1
TGTGCCAGCAGTACAGCGGGAGGTACCTACAATGAGCAGTTCTTC
CASSTAGGTYNEQFF
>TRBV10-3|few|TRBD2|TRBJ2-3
TGTGCCATCAGGCTAGCGGGAGGGCTGAATACGCAGTATTTT
CAIRLAGGLNTQYF
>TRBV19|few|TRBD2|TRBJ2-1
TGTGCCAGTAGTAGAGCGGGAGGGCCGCCCTTCAATGAGCAGTTCTTC
CASSRAGGPPFNEQFF
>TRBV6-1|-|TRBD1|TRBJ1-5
TGTGCCAGCCGTAGGACAGGACCAACATTTAGCAATCAGCCCCAGCATTTT
CASRRTGPTFSNQPQHF
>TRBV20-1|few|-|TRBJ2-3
TGCAGTGCTAAAAGGGGCTCCCAAGGGGCGGATACGCAGTATTTT
CSAKRGSQGADTQYF
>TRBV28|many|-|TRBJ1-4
TGTGCCAGCAGTTTATCGACTTCTAATGAAAAACTGTTTTTT
CASSLSTSNEKLFF
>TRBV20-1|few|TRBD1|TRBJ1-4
TGCAGTGCAATTGACAGGGATCGAGGAGAAAAACTGTTTTTT
CSAIDRDRGEKLFF
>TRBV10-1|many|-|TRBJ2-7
TGCGCCAGGCCCAGTTCCTACGAGCAGTACTTC
CARPSSYEQYF
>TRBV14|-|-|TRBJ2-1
TGTGCCAGCAGCCAAAGGGATCGGGGCATAGGGTTGGTCAATGAGCAGTTCTTC
CASSQRDRGIGLVNEQFF
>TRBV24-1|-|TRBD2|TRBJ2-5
TGTGCCACCAGCCCAGCGGGGCAAGAGACCCAGTACTTC
CATSPAGQETQYF
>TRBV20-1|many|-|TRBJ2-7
TGCAGTGCTAGAGATAGGGGGGCATACGAGCAGTACTTC
CSARDRGAYEQYF
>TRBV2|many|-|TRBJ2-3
TGTGCCAGCAGCAAGGGTCTCAGAACAGATACGCAGTATTTT
CASSKGLRTDTQYF